The clone carrying this T cell receptor beta chain is a singleton in its sample. The target antigen is unknown. The protocol was immunoSEQ multiplex PCR, while the TCRdb copy is restricted to in-frame clones and leaves out a portion. The sample has under 150,000 clones, around nine tenths seen once; the top ten hold roughly 9%. This entry comes from a study of cytomegalovirus exposure and HLA in healthy donors. Study-wide results and caveats: Cytomegalovirus-associated status was assigned to fewer than 200 TCR beta chains.

Trimming removed 1 base from V and 2 bases from J, with 9 bases in between. The CDR3 covers 15 residues. Germline assignment: CDR1 SNHLY and CDR2 FYNNEI. The sample was PBMCs. The rearrangement joins TRBV2 to TRBJ1-5, with a possible D match to TRBD1 (6 bases). The sequence was collected from a man between 18 and 29 years old in good health and CMV-seropositive. This chain's CDR3 is CASSEGRQGNQPQHF. The CDR3 DNA is TGTGCCAGCAGTGAAGGGAGACAGGGCAATCAGCCCCAGCATTTT. Drawing the rest from reference TRBV2 and TRBJ1-5, the complete variable domain is EPEVTQTPSHQVTQMGQEVILRCVPISNHLYFYWYRQILGQKVEFLVSFYNNEISEKSEIFDDQFSVERPDGSNFTLKIRSTKLEDSAMYFCASSEGRQGNQPQHFGDGTRLSIL.